The clone carrying this T cell receptor beta chain has only a few counts. TCRdb processed the RT-PCR reads anew with MiXCR; each CDR3 protein has one entry. This table holds more than 550,000 distinct CDR3 sequences, around 11% found once. V was pared by 0 bases and J by 4 bases, with 11 bases of the junction left unmatched. CDR3 length equals 18 residues. The germline CDR1 and CDR2 sequences are SGHAT and FQDESV (reference sequence). This specimen comes from a study of response to subunit inactivated influenza vaccine. The sample was also reused in another study, on T cells expressing NK-cell markers. Per that study: The TCR beta cDNA came from 5'RACE template switching with UMIs. Dominant NKG2C+ clonotypes accounted for about 1.0-7.0% of CD8+ T cells in about six donors. A handful of donors likewise had their CD3+CD56-NKG2C+ fraction led by these clonotypes.

The receptor's source is a man between 50 and 59 years old who received an inactivated influenza vaccine. The chain employs TRBV11-1 and TRBJ2-3, with 9 positions matching TRBD2. The sequenced sample was PBMCs from blood, obtained on the day of vaccination. The CDR3 protein is CASSLAVAGVGGPDTQYF. The CDR3 DNA follows: TGTGCCAGCAGCTTAGCCGTAGCGGGAGTTGGGGGGCCAGATACGCAGTATTTT.